A selection of T cell receptor beta chains follows, all from one sample in a study of Tregs in tolerant kidney transplant recipients. Antigens of these TCRs are unknown. Profiling relied on immunoSEQ multiplex PCR, and the TCRdb table lists in-frame clones only, not all of them. The top ten clones hold approximately 2.4% of a sample with tens of thousands of clones, 82% of them seen once. The sample was Tregs from blood cultured with allogeneic cells. These receptors were collected from a human donor in good health. Both conserved end residues are part of each CDR3. A D gene is named only where the DNA matches it firmly. Expanded clones are given a class, and other clones once, few, many or no size at all.

TRBV6-1	.	few	TRBJ2-7	TGTGCCAGCAGCCCACTGGACGAGCAGTACTTC	CASSPLDEQYF
TRBV5-1	.	.	TRBJ2-5	TGCGCCAGCAGCGACGGGTCGCAAGAGACCCAGTACTTC	CASSDGSQETQYF
TRBV7-8	.	once	TRBJ2-1	TGTGCCAGCAGCTTAGGCGGGGGCGGACTTCTAGCCGGTGAGCAGTTCTTC	CASSLGGGGLLAGEQFF
TRBV19	TRBD1	medium-sized	TRBJ2-5	TGTGCCAGTAGTATAGTGGCAGGGGGCGAGACCCAGTACTTC	CASSIVAGGETQYF
TRBV11-2	TRBD1	.	TRBJ2-2	TGTGCCAGCAGCTTCCGGGACAGGGGAGGGACCGGGGAGCTGTTTTTT	CASSFRDRGGTGELFF
TRBV7-2	.	.	TRBJ2-7	TGTGCCAGCAGCGTGAGACAGGGAGGCAACGAGCAGTACTTC	CASSVRQGGNEQYF
TRBV5-1	.	once	TRBJ1-1	TGCGCCAGCAGGGGCCAGGAGATCACTGAAGCTTTCTTT	CASRGQEITEAFF
TRBV11-3	TRBD1	.	TRBJ1-6	TGTGCCAGCAGCTACAGGGGATCCTATAATTCACCCCTCCACTTT	CASSYRGSYNSPLHF
TRBV7-9	.	.	TRBJ1-4	TGTGCCAGCAGCTTAAGTGAAAAACTGTTTTTT	CASSLSEKLFF
TRBV15	.	.	TRBJ1-1	TGTGCCACCAGCAGAGTAGGCAGGGTTCAGGCTTTCTTT	CATSRVGRVQAFF